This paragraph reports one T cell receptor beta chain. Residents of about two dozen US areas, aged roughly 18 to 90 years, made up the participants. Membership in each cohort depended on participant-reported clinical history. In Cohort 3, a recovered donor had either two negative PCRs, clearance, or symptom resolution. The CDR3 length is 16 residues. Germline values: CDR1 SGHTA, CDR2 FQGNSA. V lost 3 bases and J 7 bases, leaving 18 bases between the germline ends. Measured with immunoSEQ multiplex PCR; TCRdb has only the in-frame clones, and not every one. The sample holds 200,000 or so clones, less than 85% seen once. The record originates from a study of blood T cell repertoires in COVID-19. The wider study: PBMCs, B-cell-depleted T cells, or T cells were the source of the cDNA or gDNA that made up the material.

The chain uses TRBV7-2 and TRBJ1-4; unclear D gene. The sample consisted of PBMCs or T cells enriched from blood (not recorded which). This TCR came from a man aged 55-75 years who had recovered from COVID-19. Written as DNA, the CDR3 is TGTGCCAGCAGCTTCGCCCCGGGGTTACGCGGTGAAAAACTGTTTTTT. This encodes CASSFAPGLRGEKLFF.